A single sample is the source of the 10 T cell receptor beta chains below, sequenced in a study of T cell changes during pregnancy in multiple sclerosis. The table came from immunoSEQ multiplex PCR; TCRdb's copy has only in-frame clones and leaves some out. The sample holds under 70,000 clones, 85% to 95% seen once. The sample in question was CD4+ T cells from peripheral blood mononuclear cells, obtained after pregnancy. The receptors were sampled from a female donor with multiple sclerosis, enrolled in a pregnancy study.

This chain joins TRBV5-1 and TRBJ2-3; 11 bases agree with TRBD2. Germline CDR1 is SGHRS and CDR2 is YFSETQ. Losses at the gene ends were 4 bases for V and 6 bases for J; bases not matched to a gene: 7. The CDR3 is 15 amino acids. The CDR3 DNA reads TGCGCCAGCAGCCGACTAGCGGGAAGTTTGGATACGCAGTATTTT. Translated: CASSRLAGSLDTQYF. Supplemented by reference TRBV5-1 and TRBJ2-3, the full variable domain reads KAGVTQTPRYLIKTRGQQVTLSCSPISGHRSVSWYQQTPGQGLQFLFEYFSETQRNKGNFPGRFSGRQFSNSRSEMNVSTLELGDSALYLCASSRLAGSLDTQYFGPGTRLTVL.

A few counts support this clone. The chain carries TRBV7-6 and TRBJ1-5; no definite D call. V was clipped by 1 base and J by 4 bases, with 5 bases between them. Looked up from germline, CDR1 is SGHVS and CDR2 is FNYEAQ. The CDR3 extends over 13 amino acids. The CDR3 coding sequence is TGTGCCAGCAGCTTAGATACTAATCAGCCCCAGCATTTT. This gives the protein CASSLDTNQPQHF.

CDR3 loop: CASSPVGRGRGQPQHF. Written as DNA, the CDR3 is TGTGCCAGCAGCCCGGTCGGCAGGGGGAGAGGGCAGCCCCAGCATTTT. This chain uses TRBV5-8 with TRBJ1-5; the match to TRBD1 covers 7 bases. The CDR3 contains 16 residues. The ends lost 4 bases at V and 7 bases at J; junction bases unmatched: 14. Per the germline V gene, CDR1 is SGHTS and CDR2 is YDEGEE. Variable domain in full (rest from reference TRBV5-8 and TRBJ1-5): EAGVTQSPTHLIKTRGQQATLRCSPISGHTSVYWYQQALGLGLQFLLWYDEGEERNRGNFPPRFSGRQFPNYSSELNVNALELEDSALYLCASSPVGRGRGQPQHFGDGTRLSIL.

The V and J genes are TRBV5-8 and TRBJ2-6; no reliable D call. Germline assignment: CDR1 SGHTS and CDR2 YDEGEE. V was pared by 0 bases and J by 4 bases, with 8 bases between. The CDR3 is made up of 15 amino acids. The CDR3 bases are TGTGCCAGCAGCTTGGATCAGTCCGGGGCCAACGTCCTGACTTTC. Translation gives CASSLDQSGANVLTF. Variable domain in full (rest from reference TRBV5-8 and TRBJ2-6): EAGVTQSPTHLIKTRGQQATLRCSPISGHTSVYWYQQALGLGLQFLLWYDEGEERNRGNFPPRFSGRQFPNYSSELNVNALELEDSALYLCASSLDQSGANVLTFGAGSRLTVL.

This clone has just one count. This chain uses TRBV6-5 with TRBJ1-2; D unresolved. From germline, CDR1 is MNHEY and CDR2 SVGAGI. This CDR3 region has 12 residues. Trimming pared 11 bases from V and 4 bases from J, leaving 14 bases between. CDR3 coding DNA: TGTGCCGCACGGCAGGCCAGCTATGGCTACACCTTC. This sequence encodes CAARQASYGYTF.

The chain joins TRBV5-5 to TRBJ2-5, with 11 bases matching TRBD2. This CDR3 comprises 15 residues. With V trimmed by 2 bases and J by 6 bases, 6 bases remained unmatched. Germline CDR1 is SGHKS and CDR2 is YYEKEE (reference sequence). CDR3 residues: CASSFSGGASQTQYF. CDR3 DNA sequence: TGTGCCAGCAGCTTTAGCGGGGGGGCAAGCCAGACCCAGTACTTC.

The chain links TRBV6-1 to TRBJ1-3, with unresolved D. V lost 0 bases and J lost 4, with 4 bases in between. The length of the CDR3 is 13 residues. Germline-derived CDR1 and CDR2 are MNHNS and SASEGT. The CDR3 loop is CASSEAEGNTIYF. CDR3 nucleotide sequence: TGTGCCAGCAGTGAAGCGGAGGGAAACACCATATATTTT.

This CDR3 reads CAWSDTRNQPQHF. The CDR3 DNA follows: TGTGCCTGGAGCGACACAAGGAATCAGCCCCAGCATTTT. V gene TRBV30 combines with J gene TRBJ1-5; D not resolved. This CDR3 is 13 amino acids long. The germline V gene encodes CDR1 GTSNPN and CDR2 SVGIG (reference sequence). Between the trimmed V and J ends, which lost 3 bases and 4 bases, there was a span of 10 bases.

The chain links TRBV5-1 to TRBJ1-3; TRBD1 aligns across 8 bases. The CDR3 is 14 residues long. The trim removed 0 bases at V and 4 bases at J, leaving 0 bases unmatched. Looked up from germline, CDR1 is SGHRS and CDR2 is YFSETQ. The CDR3, as DNA: TGCGCCAGCAGCTTGGACAGGGGGGGAAACACCATATATTTT. Translated, it gives CASSLDRGGNTIYF.

The rearrangement links TRBV19 to TRBJ1-1; 8 nucleotides line up with TRBD1. J was trimmed by 9 bases and V by 4 bases; bases with no gene match: 13. This CDR3 region has 15 residues. Germline CDR1 and CDR2: LNHDA and SQIVND (reference sequence). The CDR3 sequence is CASSTIVPGQVQAFF. The CDR3 DNA is TGTGCCAGTAGTACAATCGTCCCGGGACAGGTTCAAGCTTTCTTT.